These T cell receptor beta chains were read from a single sample in a study of regulatory T cells in long-lasting Graves disease. TCRdb redid the calling of the multiplex PCR reads with MiXCR, one entry per CDR3 protein. The profile shows roughly 500,000 distinct CDR3 sequences, about a fifth of them singletons. Sequencing was performed on peripheral blood mononuclear cells (PBMCs), taken when the disease was refractory, from a patient treated with antithyroid drugs. Every receptor here comes from a female donor with Graves disease. Both conserved end residues are part of each CDR3. The D gene is left open where the match is weak. Expanded clones are given a class, and other clones once, few, many or no size at all.

v_gene	j_gene	d_gene	len	abundance	CDR3aa	CDR3nt
TRBV7-2	TRBJ2-7	TRBD2	17	many	CASSTSGTSGSSYEQYF	TGTGCCAGCAGCACAAGTGGGACTAGCGGTAGCTCCTACGAGCAGTACTTC
TRBV5-1	TRBJ1-4	-	15	-	CASSPGWTTNEKLFF	TGCGCCAGCAGCCCTGGCTGGACAACTAATGAAAAACTGTTTTTT
TRBV29-1	TRBJ1-4	TRBD1	13	-	CSGGQGLNEKLFF	TGCAGCGGGGGACAGGGACTTAATGAAAAACTGTTTTTT
TRBV4-3	TRBJ2-7	TRBD1	14	once	CASSRRRTGEEQYF	TGCGCCAGCAGCCGACGGAGGACAGGGGAAGAGCAGTACTTC
TRBV20-1	TRBJ1-2	-	14	many	CSASSGGKSYGYTF	TGCAGTGCTAGTTCGGGGGGCAAAAGCTATGGCTACACCTTC
TRBV7-9	TRBJ2-5	-	17	-	CANSLVGTGGAQETQYF	TGTGCCAACAGCTTAGTCGGGACGGGTGGGGCCCAAGAGACCCAGTACTTC
TRBV2	TRBJ2-6	-	10	many	CASSGYVLTF	TGTGCCAGCTCCGGGTACGTCCTGACTTTC
TRBV12-3/TRBV12-4	TRBJ2-2	-	13	many	CASTFGGTGELFF	TGTGCCAGCACCTTCGGGGGAACTGGGGAGCTGTTTTTT
TRBV29-1	TRBJ1-1	-	12	few	CSGMTVDTEAFF	TGCAGCGGCATGACAGTAGATACTGAAGCTTTCTTT
TRBV5-4	TRBJ2-5	-	13	-	CASQKTVAETQYF	TGTGCCAGCCAAAAGACGGTTGCAGAGACCCAGTACTTC
TRBV28	TRBJ2-7	-	13	many	CASTDYPPYEQYF	TGTGCCAGCACGGACTACCCTCCCTACGAGCAGTACTTC
TRBV11-2	TRBJ2-7	-	14	-	CASSSGRNSYEQYF	TGTGCCAGCAGCTCGGGACGGAATTCCTACGAGCAGTACTTC
TRBV28	TRBJ2-3	TRBD1	14	-	CASRVQGAPDTQYF	TGTGCCAGCAGGGTACAGGGGGCCCCAGATACGCAGTATTTT
TRBV20-1	TRBJ1-1	-	14	-	CSAVSLELNTEAFF	TGCAGTGCCGTATCCCTAGAACTCAACACTGAAGCTTTCTTT
TRBV7-9	TRBJ2-7	-	14	-	CASGLPVAAYEQYF	TGTGCCAGCGGCTTACCCGTGGCCGCCTACGAGCAGTACTTC
TRBV28	TRBJ2-7	-	15	many	CASMGTTRNSYEQYF	TGTGCCAGCATGGGGACAACTCGTAATTCCTACGAGCAGTACTTC
TRBV7-8	TRBJ2-7	-	16	-	CASSTHRERGFYEQYF	TGTGCCAGCAGCACCCACAGGGAAAGAGGGTTCTACGAGCAGTACTTC
TRBV20-1	TRBJ2-7	-	13	-	CSASSGAGYEQYF	TGCAGTGCTAGTTCAGGGGCGGGCTACGAGCAGTACTTC
TRBV28	TRBJ1-2	-	14	many	CASSNQGGGYGYTF	TGTGCCAGCAGTAATCAGGGAGGCGGCTATGGCTACACCTTC
TRBV2	TRBJ2-1	TRBD2	15	-	CASSGSGGSYNEQFF	TGTGCCAGCAGTGGGTCTGGCGGGAGTTACAATGAGCAGTTCTTC
TRBV30	TRBJ2-5	TRBD1	11	-	CAWGTGETQYF	TGTGCCTGGGGGACAGGGGAGACCCAGTACTTC
TRBV27	TRBJ1-2	-	15	few	CASNPDRYPIDGYTF	TGTGCCAGCAACCCGGACCGCTATCCAATAGATGGCTACACCTTC
TRBV7-9	TRBJ2-7	TRBD2	16	-	CASSLALAGANYEQYF	TGTGCCAGCAGCTTAGCGTTAGCGGGAGCCAACTACGAGCAGTACTTC
TRBV30	TRBJ2-5	TRBD2	13	many	CAWSATSAGTQYF	TGTGCCTGGAGTGCAACTAGCGCGGGGACCCAGTACTTC
TRBV5-4	TRBJ2-1	-	16	-	CASSRSDGSPYNEQFF	TGTGCCAGCAGCCGCTCGGACGGCAGTCCCTACAATGAGCAGTTCTTC
TRBV28	TRBJ1-2	-	17	many	CASSLKGDLGPYYGYTF	TGTGCCAGCAGTTTAAAGGGGGATCTAGGCCCCTACTATGGCTACACCTTC
TRBV7-9	TRBJ2-7	TRBD1	15	few	CASSLVPDRGHEQYF	TGTGCCAGCAGCTTGGTCCCCGACAGGGGCCACGAGCAGTACTTC
TRBV2	TRBJ1-5	-	17	many	CASSTTRTGIGNQPQHF	TGTGCCAGCAGTACTACGAGAACAGGGATCGGCAATCAGCCCCAGCATTTT
TRBV7-8	TRBJ2-7	-	12	many	CASSSSTSEQYF	TGTGCCAGCAGCTCCTCCACCTCCGAGCAGTACTTC
TRBV12-3/TRBV12-4	TRBJ2-7	-	16	few	CASSCTFEVTPYEQYF	TGTGCCAGCAGTTGCACCTTTGAGGTGACACCCTACGAGCAGTACTTC
TRBV20-1	TRBJ1-4	TRBD1	13	many	CSAPGTGGEKLFF	TGCAGTGCTCCCGGGACAGGGGGTGAAAAACTGTTTTTT
TRBV15	TRBJ1-5	-	18	many	CATSPGGAGRSWNQPQHF	TGTGCCACCAGCCCGGGGGGGGCAGGGAGGAGCTGGAATCAGCCCCAGCATTTT
TRBV9	TRBJ1-2	-	13	few	CASSVGPNYGYTF	TGTGCCAGCAGCGTAGGACCTAACTATGGCTACACCTTC
TRBV5-1	TRBJ1-3	-	14	-	CASSLAQYGDTIYF	TGCGCCAGCAGCTTGGCCCAGTATGGGGACACCATATATTTT
TRBV2	TRBJ2-3	-	13	-	CASVKLAGDTQYF	TGTGCCAGCGTTAAACTAGCTGGGGATACGCAGTATTTT
TRBV6-5	TRBJ1-1	TRBD1	14	few	CASSLQLQGTEAFF	TGTGCCAGCAGTTTACAGTTACAGGGGACTGAAGCTTTCTTT
TRBV27	TRBJ2-7	-	12	few	CASSRDMGEQYF	TGTGCCAGCAGCCGGGACATGGGGGAGCAGTACTTC
TRBV28	TRBJ2-3	-	15	-	CASSSPGRLTDTQYF	TGTGCCAGCAGTTCCCCGGGCCGGCTCACAGATACGCAGTATTTT
TRBV19	TRBJ1-6	-	14	once	CASSGPGNNSPLHF	TGTGCCAGTAGTGGCCCAGGGAATAATTCACCCCTCCACTTT
TRBV7-9	TRBJ1-4	-	15	many	CASSPYLGANEKLFF	TGTGCCAGCAGCCCTTATTTGGGGGCTAATGAAAAACTGTTTTTT
TRBV28	TRBJ2-7	TRBD1	16	many	CASRQQVGTGAYEQYF	TGTGCCAGCAGGCAACAGGTTGGGACAGGTGCCTACGAGCAGTACTTC
TRBV7-9	TRBJ1-1	-	15	few	CASSPRWGVNTEAFF	TGTGCCAGCAGCCCCCGGTGGGGAGTGAACACTGAAGCTTTCTTT
TRBV7-2	TRBJ2-7	TRBD1	16	many	CASSPTPGTALPEQYF	TGTGCCAGCAGCCCCACCCCCGGGACAGCTTTACCCGAGCAGTACTTC
TRBV11-2	TRBJ2-7	TRBD1	13	many	CASSLGGFYEQYF	TGTGCCAGCAGTTTAGGGGGCTTCTACGAGCAGTACTTC
TRBV28	TRBJ1-4	TRBD1	18	few	CASSSGQGAPATNEKLFF	TGTGCCAGCAGTTCAGGACAGGGGGCCCCTGCAACTAATGAAAAACTGTTTTTT
TRBV28	TRBJ2-1	-	14	-	CASRHQGRDNEQFF	TGTGCCAGCAGACACCAGGGCCGGGATAATGAGCAGTTCTTC
TRBV7-9	TRBJ2-7	TRBD2	15	-	CASQPRGASSYEQYF	TGTGCCAGCCAGCCGCGGGGGGCCTCCTCCTACGAGCAGTACTTC
TRBV19	TRBJ2-2	-	15	-	CASSIPGTNTGELFF	TGTGCCAGTAGTATACCCGGGACGAACACCGGGGAGCTGTTTTTT
TRBV7-3	TRBJ2-7	-	17	few	CASSLTPLEQGNYEQYF	TGTGCCAGCAGCTTAACCCCGTTGGAGCAGGGGAATTACGAGCAGTACTTC
TRBV2	TRBJ2-5	TRBD2	16	many	CASSVAREGLRETQYF	TGTGCCAGCAGTGTTGCGAGGGAGGGCCTAAGGGAGACCCAGTACTTC
TRBV28	TRBJ1-6	TRBD1	14	-	CASSLKPNRGRLHF	TGTGCCAGCAGCCTTAAACCCAACAGGGGACGACTCCACTTT
TRBV6-1	TRBJ1-2	-	11	many	CASMHLGGYTF	TGTGCCAGTATGCACCTAGGGGGCTACACCTTC
TRBV2	TRBJ1-6	-	14	many	CASSERGRESPLHF	TGTGCCAGCAGTGAGCGTGGCAGAGAATCACCCCTCCACTTT
TRBV20-1	TRBJ2-7	-	14	-	CSASIRDQPYEQYF	TGCAGTGCTAGTATTCGGGACCAACCCTACGAGCAGTACTTC
TRBV2	TRBJ1-2	-	15	many	CASSETTTSNYGYTF	TGTGCCAGCAGTGAAACGACAACCAGTAACTATGGCTACACCTTC
TRBV11-1	TRBJ2-2	-	16	many	CASSFLAGADTGELFF	TGTGCCAGCAGCTTCCTCGCAGGGGCGGACACCGGGGAGCTGTTTTTT
TRBV7-9	TRBJ1-5	TRBD1	15	few	CASSPGGTGFMPQHF	TGTGCCAGCAGCCCAGGTGGGACAGGGTTTATGCCCCAGCATTTT
TRBV4-2	TRBJ1-2	-	16	many	CASSQEVSVVNYGYTF	TGTGCCAGCAGCCAAGAAGTTAGTGTAGTAAACTATGGCTACACCTTC